Listed below are T cell receptor beta chains from one sample, sequenced in a study of CD8 T cells in Susac syndrome. MiXCR was run by TCRdb on the immunoSEQ multiplex PCR reads, yielding one entry per CDR3 protein. Of a few hundred thousand distinct CDR3 sequences in the sample, just under 95% were seen once. Sequencing input: CD4+ T cells from PBMCs. The receptors stem from a human donor with multiple sclerosis. The CDR3 runs from the conserved cysteine through the conserved F or W. The D gene is left open where the match is weak. Some rows have no size entry. The others give once, few or many, or a class for an expanded clone.

V,J,D,size,DNA,CDR3
TRBV7-2,TRBJ1-6,-,-,TGTGCCAGCAGCTTAGTTCCAGAGGATTCACCCCTCCACTTT,CASSLVPEDSPLHF
TRBV7-9,TRBJ2-7,TRBD1,-,TGTGCCAGCAGCTTAGCCGGGACAGGAGGTACCTCTTACTACGAGCAGTACTTC,CASSLAGTGGTSYYEQYF
TRBV4-1,TRBJ2-5,-,-,TGCGCCAGCAGCCACGTCAGGGGCCAGGAGCAAGAGACCCAGTACTTC,CASSHVRGQEQETQYF
TRBV27,TRBJ1-6,-,-,TGTGCCAGCAGTCCACGACGTAATTCACCCCTCCACTTT,CASSPRRNSPLHF
TRBV12-3/TRBV12-4,TRBJ2-1,TRBD2,-,TGTGCCAGCACCCCCCCTACGGGGGGGCCTCCATACAATGAGCAGTTCTTC,CASTPPTGGPPYNEQFF
TRBV4-2,TRBJ1-4,TRBD1,once,TGTGCCAGCAGCCCTGGTGGGACAGGACCTACGCAACTGTTTTTT,CASSPGGTGPTQLFF
TRBV12-3/TRBV12-4,TRBJ2-1,-,-,TGTGCCAGCAGTTCGTCCGGGACACCCAATGAGCAGTTCTTC,CASSSSGTPNEQFF
TRBV11-2,TRBJ2-5,-,-,TGTGCCAGCAGCTTATTCGTAGGGGAGACCCAGTACTTC,CASSLFVGETQYF
TRBV10-3,TRBJ1-1,TRBD1,-,TGTGCCATCAGTGGACAGGGGGTAGGCACTGAAGCTTTCTTT,CAISGQGVGTEAFF
TRBV30,TRBJ1-3,-,-,TGTGCCTGGACAGGCCATTCTGGAAACACCATATATTTT,CAWTGHSGNTIYF
TRBV15,TRBJ1-2,-,-,TGTGCCACCAGCAGAGACAGAAAAAACTATGGCTACACCTTC,CATSRDRKNYGYTF
TRBV2,TRBJ2-2,-,-,TGTGCCAGCAGTGTAGGGGGGGCCGACGGCGGGGAGCTGTTTTTT,CASSVGGADGGELFF
TRBV6-5,TRBJ1-2,-,-,TGTGCCAGCAGCCCGGGCAGGGTGGACTATGGCTACACCTTC,CASSPGRVDYGYTF
TRBV20-1,TRBJ2-1,-,-,TGCAGTGCTCCGAAGGCGGGGGCTACTAATGAGCAGTTCTTC,CSAPKAGATNEQFF
TRBV20-1,TRBJ2-1,TRBD2,-,TGCAGTGCTAGTACTCTAGCGGGGAAGGGTGAGCAGTTCTTC,CSASTLAGKGEQFF
TRBV7-9,TRBJ2-1,-,-,TGTGCCAGCAGCTGGGGGCCGGGGAATGAGCAGTTCTTC,CASSWGPGNEQFF
TRBV29-1,TRBJ1-2,-,-,TGCAGCGCCTCTATGGGGATCCCGAATGGCTACACCTTC,CSASMGIPNGYTF
TRBV3-1,TRBJ1-4,-,-,TGTGCCAGCAGGCGCAGCCTAAATGAAAAACTGTTTTTT,CASRRSLNEKLFF
TRBV10-3,TRBJ2-7,-,-,TGTGCCATAGGACTGGTATCCTACGAGCAGTACTTC,CAIGLVSYEQYF
TRBV18,TRBJ1-5,-,-,TGTGCCAGCTCCCCCGGGGGCACGGGTCAGCCCCAGCATTTT,CASSPGGTGQPQHF
TRBV9,TRBJ2-3,-,-,TGTGCCAGCAGCATCGGAGCAGCCGATACGCAGTATTTT,CASSIGAADTQYF
TRBV6-5,TRBJ2-1,-,-,TGTGCCAGCAGTTACTCTGGTGAGCAGTTCTTC,CASSYSGEQFF
TRBV3-1,TRBJ2-7,-,-,TGTGCCAGCAGCCAACTGTCGACCGCGCAAGACGAGCAGTACTTC,CASSQLSTAQDEQYF
TRBV20-1,TRBJ2-3,-,-,TGCAGTGCCGACGACTACCTTGCTAGCACAGATACGCAGTATTTT,CSADDYLASTDTQYF
TRBV29-1,TRBJ2-1,TRBD2,-,TGCAGCGTTGGCGGACTAGCGGGGGCGTATGAGCAGTTCTTC,CSVGGLAGAYEQFF
TRBV7-2,TRBJ1-2,-,-,TGTGCCAGCAGCTTAGGCGTCGACGGATATGGCTACACCTTC,CASSLGVDGYGYTF
TRBV29-1,TRBJ1-5,-,few,TGCAGCGTTGGGGATGGGAGCAATCAGCCCCAGCATTTT,CSVGDGSNQPQHF
TRBV29-1,TRBJ2-1,TRBD1,-,TGCAGCGCAGCAAATAGCGGACAGGGGGTCGTTAATGAGCAGTTCTTC,CSAANSGQGVVNEQFF